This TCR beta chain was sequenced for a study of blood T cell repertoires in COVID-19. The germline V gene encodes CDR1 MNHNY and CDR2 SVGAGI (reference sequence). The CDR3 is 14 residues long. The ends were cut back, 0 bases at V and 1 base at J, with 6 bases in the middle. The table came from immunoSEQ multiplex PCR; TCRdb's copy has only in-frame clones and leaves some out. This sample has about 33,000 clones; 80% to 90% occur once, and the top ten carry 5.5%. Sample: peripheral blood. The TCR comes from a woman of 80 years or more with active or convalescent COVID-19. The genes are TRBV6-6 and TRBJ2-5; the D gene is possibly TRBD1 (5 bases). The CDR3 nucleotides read TGTGCCAGCAGTTACTCCAGGGCCCAAGAGACCCAGTACTTC. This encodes CASSYSRAQETQYF.